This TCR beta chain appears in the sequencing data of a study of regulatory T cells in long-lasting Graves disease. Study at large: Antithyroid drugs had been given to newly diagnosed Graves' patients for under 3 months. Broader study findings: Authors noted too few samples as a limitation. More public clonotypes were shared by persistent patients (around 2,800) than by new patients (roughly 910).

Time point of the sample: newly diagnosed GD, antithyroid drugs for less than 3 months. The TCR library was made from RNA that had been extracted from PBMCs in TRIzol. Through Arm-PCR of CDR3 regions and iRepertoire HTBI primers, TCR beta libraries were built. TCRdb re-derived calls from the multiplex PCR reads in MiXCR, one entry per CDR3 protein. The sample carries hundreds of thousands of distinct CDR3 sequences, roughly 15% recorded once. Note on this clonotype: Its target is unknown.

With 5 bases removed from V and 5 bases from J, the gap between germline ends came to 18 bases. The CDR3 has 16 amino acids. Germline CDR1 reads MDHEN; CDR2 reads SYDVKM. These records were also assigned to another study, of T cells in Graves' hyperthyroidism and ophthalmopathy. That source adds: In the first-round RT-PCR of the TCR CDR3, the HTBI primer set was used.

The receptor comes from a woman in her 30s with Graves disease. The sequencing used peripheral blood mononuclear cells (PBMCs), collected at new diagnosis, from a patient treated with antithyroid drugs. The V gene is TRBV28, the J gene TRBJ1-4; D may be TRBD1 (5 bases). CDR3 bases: TGTGCCAGCAGTGGGGGGACGGACTCTTCCAATGAAAAACTGTTTTTT. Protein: CASSGGTDSSNEKLFF.